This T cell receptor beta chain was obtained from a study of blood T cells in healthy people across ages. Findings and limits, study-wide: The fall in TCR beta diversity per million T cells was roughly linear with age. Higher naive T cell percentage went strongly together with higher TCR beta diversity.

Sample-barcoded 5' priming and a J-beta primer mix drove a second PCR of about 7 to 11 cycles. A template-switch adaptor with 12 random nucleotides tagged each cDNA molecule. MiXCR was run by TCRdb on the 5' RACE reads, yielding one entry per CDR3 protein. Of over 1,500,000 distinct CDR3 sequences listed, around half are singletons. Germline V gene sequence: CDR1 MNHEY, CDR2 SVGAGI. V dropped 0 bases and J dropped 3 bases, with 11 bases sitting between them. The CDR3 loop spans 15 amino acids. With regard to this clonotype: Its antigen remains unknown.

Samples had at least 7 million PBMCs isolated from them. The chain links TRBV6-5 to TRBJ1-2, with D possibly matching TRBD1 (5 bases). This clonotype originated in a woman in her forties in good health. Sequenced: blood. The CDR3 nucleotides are TGTGCCAGCAGTTACTCGGAGGGGACGCACTATGGCTACACCTTC. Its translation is CASSYSEGTHYGYTF.